The clone carrying this TCR beta chain was recorded a few times. The germline CDR1 and CDR2 sequences are SGHRS and YFSETQ. V trimming: 1 base; J trimming: 5 bases; junction bases outside the gene matches: 5. CDR3 length: 16 amino acids. TCRdb fed the RT-PCR reads into MiXCR, producing one record per CDR3 protein. This table has about 680,000 distinct CDR3 sequences, around 14% appearing once. The sequence was collected from a female donor in good health, serving as a healthy control. The chain joins TRBV5-1 to TRBJ2-3; 12 bases are a match to TRBD2. Sequenced sample: memory CD4+ T cells from blood. CDR3 nucleotides: TGCGCCAGCAGCTTGTTCCCACTAGCGGGAGGAGATACGCAGTATTTT. Protein sequence: CASSLFPLAGGDTQYF. The full variable domain, its missing parts supplied by reference TRBV5-1 and TRBJ2-3, is KAGVTQTPRYLIKTRGQQVTLSCSPISGHRSVSWYQQTPGQGLQFLFEYFSETQRNKGNFPGRFSGRQFSNSRSEMNVSTLELGDSALYLCASSLFPLAGGDTQYFGPGTRLTVL.